The 3 T cell receptor beta chains below were found in one sample sequenced in a study of cytomegalovirus exposure and HLA in healthy donors. Amplification used 60 Vbeta primers and 13 Jbeta primers. TCRdb's copy holds only in-frame clones and misses some; the assay was immunoSEQ multiplex PCR. The sample comprises approximately 210,000 clones, over 80% of which are singletons, and approximately 5.7% rests with the top ten. The sequencing input was PBMCs. These receptors all come from a man aged 40-49 years in good health and CMV-seropositive.

The rearrangement uses TRBV6-6 and TRBJ2-7, with D possibly TRBD1 on 6 matching bases. From germline, CDR1 is MNHNY and CDR2 SVGAGI (reference sequence). The CDR3 consists of 12 residues. The germline V and J ends were trimmed by 7 bases and 6 bases, with 13 bases remaining between them. The CDR3 DNA is TGTGCCAGCAAAATAGGGGGTTCCGAGCAGTACGTC. It encodes CASKIGGSEQYV.

The V gene is TRBV18, the J gene TRBJ2-5; weak D call: TRBD1 (5 bases). The CDR3 sequence is 15 residues long. Germline CDR1 and CDR2: KGHSH and LQKENI. V was shortened by 0 bases and J by 5 bases, with 13 bases between the two germline ends. CDR3 coding DNA: TGTGCCAGCTCACCACCCCACCAGGGTATGGAGACCCAGTACTTC. This codes for CASSPPHQGMETQYF.

CDR3 protein: CASSMLAGGPEFF. The CDR3 bases are TGTGCCAGCAGCATGCTAGCGGGAGGGCCGGAGTTCTTC. The chain joins TRBV7-8 to TRBJ2-1; 12 bases fit TRBD2. The CDR3 runs 13 residues. Germline V CDR1 and CDR2: SGHVS, FQNEAQ. V was pared by 5 bases and J by 14 bases, with 7 bases of the junction left unmatched.